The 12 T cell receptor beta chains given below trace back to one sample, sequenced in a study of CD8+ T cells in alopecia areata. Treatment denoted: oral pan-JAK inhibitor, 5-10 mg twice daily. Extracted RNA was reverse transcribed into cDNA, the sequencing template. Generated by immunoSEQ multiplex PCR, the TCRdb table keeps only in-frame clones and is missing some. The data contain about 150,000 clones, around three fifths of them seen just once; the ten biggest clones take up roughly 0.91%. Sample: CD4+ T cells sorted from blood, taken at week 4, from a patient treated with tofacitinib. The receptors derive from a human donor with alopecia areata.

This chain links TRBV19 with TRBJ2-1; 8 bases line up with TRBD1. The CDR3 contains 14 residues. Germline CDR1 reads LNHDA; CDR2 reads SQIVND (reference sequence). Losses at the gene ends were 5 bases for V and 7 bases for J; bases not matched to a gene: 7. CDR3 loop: CASSSDRGRNEQFF. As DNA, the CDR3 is TGTGCCAGTAGTTCTGACAGGGGAAGGAATGAGCAGTTCTTC.

The CDR3: CASSIIQVYEQYF. In DNA form, the CDR3 reads TGTGCCAGCAGCATAATCCAGGTCTACGAGCAGTACTTC. The rearrangement uses TRBV7-9 and TRBJ2-7; unclear D gene. Germline lookup yields CDR1 SEHNR and CDR2 FQNEAQ (reference sequence). V dropped 5 bases and J dropped 3 bases, with 11 bases sitting between them. The CDR3 has 13 amino acids.

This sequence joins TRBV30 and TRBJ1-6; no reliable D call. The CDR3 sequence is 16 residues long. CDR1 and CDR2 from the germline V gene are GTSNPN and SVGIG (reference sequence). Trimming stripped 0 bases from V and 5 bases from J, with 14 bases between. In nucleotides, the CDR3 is TGTGCCTGGAGTGTAACCTCGGGCTATCATAATTCACCCCTCCACTTT. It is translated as CAWSVTSGYHNSPLHF.

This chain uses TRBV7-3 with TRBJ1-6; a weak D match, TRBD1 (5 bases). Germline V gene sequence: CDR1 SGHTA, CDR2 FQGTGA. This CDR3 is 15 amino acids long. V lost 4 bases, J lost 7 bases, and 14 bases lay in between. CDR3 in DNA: TGTGCCAGCAGCTGGCTGGGGCAGGGAAATTCACCCCTCCACTTT. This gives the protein CASSWLGQGNSPLHF.

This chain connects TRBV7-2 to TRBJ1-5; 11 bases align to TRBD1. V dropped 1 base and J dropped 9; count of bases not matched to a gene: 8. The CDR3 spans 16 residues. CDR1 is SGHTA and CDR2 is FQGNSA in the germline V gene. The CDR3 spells CASSLVVGTGGWPQHF. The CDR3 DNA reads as TGTGCCAGCAGCTTAGTGGTCGGGACAGGGGGATGGCCCCAGCATTTT.

CDR3: CAWSTVGRRGGYTF. The CDR3 DNA follows: TGTGCCTGGAGTACGGTGGGGAGACGAGGGGGCTACACCTTC. This chain uses TRBV30 with TRBJ1-2, with D unclear. Germline CDR1 GTSNPN, CDR2 SVGIG (reference sequence). Trimming removed 2 bases at V and 8 bases at J, with 18 bases between. CDR3 length: 14 residues.

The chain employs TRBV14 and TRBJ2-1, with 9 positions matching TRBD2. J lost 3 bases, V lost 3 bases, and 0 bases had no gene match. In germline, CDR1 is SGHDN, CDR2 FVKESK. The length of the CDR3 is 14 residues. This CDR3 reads CASSQTSGYNEQFF. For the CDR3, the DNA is TGTGCCAGCAGCCAGACTAGCGGCTACAATGAGCAGTTCTTC. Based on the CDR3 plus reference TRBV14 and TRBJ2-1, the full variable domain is EAGVTQFPSHSVIEKGQTVTLRCDPISGHDNLYWYRRVMGKEIKFLLHFVKESKQDESGMPNNRFLAERTGGTYSTLKVQPAELEDSGVYFCASSQTSGYNEQFFGPGTRLTVL.

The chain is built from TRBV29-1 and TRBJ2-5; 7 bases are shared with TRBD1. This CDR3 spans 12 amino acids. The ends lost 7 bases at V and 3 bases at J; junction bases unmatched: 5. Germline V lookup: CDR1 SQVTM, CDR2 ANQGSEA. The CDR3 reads CSARQGEETQYF. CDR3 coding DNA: TGCAGCGCAAGACAGGGAGAAGAGACCCAGTACTTC.

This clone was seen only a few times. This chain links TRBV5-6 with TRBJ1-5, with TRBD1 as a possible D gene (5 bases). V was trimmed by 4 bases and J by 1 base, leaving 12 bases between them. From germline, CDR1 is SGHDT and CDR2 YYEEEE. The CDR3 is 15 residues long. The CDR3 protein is CASSQGDRSNQPQHF. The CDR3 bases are TGTGCCAGCAGCCAAGGGGACCGAAGCAATCAGCCCCAGCATTTT.

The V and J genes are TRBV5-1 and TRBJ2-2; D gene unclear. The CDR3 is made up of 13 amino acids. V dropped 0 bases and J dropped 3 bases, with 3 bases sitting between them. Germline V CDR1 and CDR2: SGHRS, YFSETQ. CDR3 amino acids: CASSLAHTGELFF. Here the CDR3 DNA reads TGCGCCAGCAGCTTGGCCCACACCGGGGAGCTGTTTTTT. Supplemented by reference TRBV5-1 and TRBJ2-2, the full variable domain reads KAGVTQTPRYLIKTRGQQVTLSCSPISGHRSVSWYQQTPGQGLQFLFEYFSETQRNKGNFPGRFSGRQFSNSRSEMNVSTLELGDSALYLCASSLAHTGELFFGEGSRLTVL.

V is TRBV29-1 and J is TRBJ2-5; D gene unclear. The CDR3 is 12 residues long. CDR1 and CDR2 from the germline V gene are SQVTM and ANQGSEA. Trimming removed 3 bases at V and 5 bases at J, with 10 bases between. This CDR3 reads CSVDRGTETQYF. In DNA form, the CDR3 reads TGCAGCGTTGATCGTGGAACGGAGACCCAGTACTTC.

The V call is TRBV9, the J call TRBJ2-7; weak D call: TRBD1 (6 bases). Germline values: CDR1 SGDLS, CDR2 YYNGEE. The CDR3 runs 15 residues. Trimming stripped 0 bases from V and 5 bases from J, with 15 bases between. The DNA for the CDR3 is TGTGCCAGCAGCGTAGGGCCAGGGGAAGGGAACGAGCAGTACTTC. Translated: CASSVGPGEGNEQYF.